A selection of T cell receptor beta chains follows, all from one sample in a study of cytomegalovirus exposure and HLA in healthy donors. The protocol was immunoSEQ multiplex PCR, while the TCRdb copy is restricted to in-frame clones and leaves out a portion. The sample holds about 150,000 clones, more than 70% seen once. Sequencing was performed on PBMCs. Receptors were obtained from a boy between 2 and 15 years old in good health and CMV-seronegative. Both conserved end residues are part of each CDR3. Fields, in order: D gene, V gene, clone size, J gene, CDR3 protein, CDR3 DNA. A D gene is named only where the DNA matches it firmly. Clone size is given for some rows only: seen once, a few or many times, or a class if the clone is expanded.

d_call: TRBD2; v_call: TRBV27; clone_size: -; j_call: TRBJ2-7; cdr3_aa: CASSAGRGPYEQYF; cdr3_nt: TGTGCCAGCAGCGCGGGGAGGGGCCCCTACGAGCAGTACTTC
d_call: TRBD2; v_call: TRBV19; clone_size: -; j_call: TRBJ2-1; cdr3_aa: CASGWGGSVDEQFF; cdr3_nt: TGTGCCAGTGGATGGGGCGGGAGTGTGGATGAGCAGTTCTTC
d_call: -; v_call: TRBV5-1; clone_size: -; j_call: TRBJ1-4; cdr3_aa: CASSLGQLPEKLFF; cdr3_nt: TGCGCCAGCAGCTTGGGACAGCTCCCTGAAAAACTGTTTTTT
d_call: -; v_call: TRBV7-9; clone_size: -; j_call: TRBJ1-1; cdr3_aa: CASSLRDSEAFF; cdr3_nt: TGTGCCAGCAGCTTGCGGGATTCTGAAGCTTTCTTT
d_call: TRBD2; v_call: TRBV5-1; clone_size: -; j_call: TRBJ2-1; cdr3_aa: CASSSGLNSYNEQFF; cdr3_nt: TGCGCCAGCAGCTCGGGACTAAACTCCTACAATGAGCAGTTCTTC
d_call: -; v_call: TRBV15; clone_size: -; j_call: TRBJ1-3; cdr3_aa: CATSRELSVGNTIYF; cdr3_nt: TGTGCCACCAGCAGAGAATTGTCCGTAGGAAACACCATATATTTT
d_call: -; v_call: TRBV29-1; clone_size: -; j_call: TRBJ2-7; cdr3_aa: CSVDSGDSYEQYF; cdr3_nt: TGCAGCGTTGATTCAGGGGATTCCTACGAGCAGTACTTC
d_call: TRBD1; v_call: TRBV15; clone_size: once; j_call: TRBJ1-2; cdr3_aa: CATSLRDRRNYGYTF; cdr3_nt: TGTGCCACCAGTCTTAGGGACAGGCGTAACTATGGCTACACCTTC
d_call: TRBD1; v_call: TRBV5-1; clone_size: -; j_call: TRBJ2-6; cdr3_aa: CASSLGGQGAFGANVLTF; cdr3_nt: TGCGCCAGCAGCTTGGGCGGCCAGGGGGCGTTCGGGGCCAACGTCCTGACTTTC
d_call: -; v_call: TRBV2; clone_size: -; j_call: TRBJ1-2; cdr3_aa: CASSEDRVGGYTF; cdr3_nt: TGTGCCAGCAGTGAAGACAGGGTAGGCGGCTACACCTTC
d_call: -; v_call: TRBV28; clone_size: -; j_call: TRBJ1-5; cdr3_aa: CASERMEGQPQHF; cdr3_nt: TGTGCCAGCGAAAGAATGGAGGGCCAGCCCCAGCATTTT
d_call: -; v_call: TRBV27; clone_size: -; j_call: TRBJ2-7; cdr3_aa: CASSPQRNYYEQYF; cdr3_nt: TGTGCCAGCAGTCCCCAGCGGAATTACTACGAGCAGTACTTC
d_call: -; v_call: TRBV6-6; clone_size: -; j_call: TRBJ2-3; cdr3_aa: CASSFSGASTDTQYF; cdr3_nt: TGTGCCAGCAGTTTTAGCGGTGCTAGCACAGATACGCAGTATTTT